The 19 T cell receptor beta chains presented below share a single source sample, sequenced in a study of blood T cell repertoires in COVID-19. Only in-frame clones appear in the TCRdb table, and some are missing; sequencing was by immunoSEQ multiplex PCR. The table shows approximately 180,000 clones, with 87% occurring only once. The source material was peripheral blood. Receptors originate from a woman between 70 and 85 years old with COVID-19, enrolled during active disease.

This chain links TRBV6-6 with TRBJ1-6; no reliable D call. This CDR3 is built from 13 residues. V lost 0 bases and J 8 bases, leaving 5 bases between the germline ends. Germline-derived CDR1 and CDR2 are MNHNY and SVGAGI (reference sequence). The CDR3 sequence is CASSYSRDSPLHF. Written as DNA, the CDR3 is TGTGCCAGCAGTTACTCGAGAGATTCACCCCTCCACTTT.

This chain uses TRBV5-1 with TRBJ2-1; 8 bases match TRBD1. The V gene end was trimmed by 0 bases and the J gene end by 7 bases; junction bases not matched to a gene: 9. CDR1 and CDR2 (germline): SGHRS, YFSETQ. The CDR3 sequence is 16 residues long. CDR3 amino acids: CASSLAPGGLSNEQFF. The CDR3 DNA reads TGCGCCAGCAGCTTGGCCCCAGGGGGCTTATCAAATGAGCAGTTCTTC.

This clone was observed a few times. The CDR3 nucleotides are TGTGCCAGCAGCCATCGGGGACATGCCTTACTTGAAAAACTGTTTTTT. Translation gives CASSHRGHALLEKLFF. This chain joins TRBV27 and TRBJ1-4; TRBD1 is a possible D gene (6 bases). Trimming took 6 bases from V and 7 from J, leaving 21 bases between them. Germline V gene sequence: CDR1 MNHEY, CDR2 SMNVEV (reference sequence). The length of the CDR3 is 16 residues.

This chain joins TRBV11-3 and TRBJ2-2; possible D gene TRBD1, 5 bases. The V gene lost 5 bases and the J gene lost 1 base, with 14 bases spanning the gap. This CDR3 spans 16 amino acids. Looked up from germline, CDR1 is SGHNT and CDR2 is YENEEA. CDR3: CASSPRQTQNTGELFF. DNA for the CDR3: TGTGCCAGCAGCCCCCGACAGACTCAGAACACCGGGGAGCTGTTTTTT.

This clone was picked up a small number of times. V is TRBV15 and J is TRBJ1-1, with 7 bases lining up with TRBD1. CDR1 is LNHNV, CDR2 YYDKDF, per germline (reference sequence). J was trimmed by 1 base and V by 6 bases; bases with no gene match: 5. The CDR3 contains 14 residues. CDR3 in amino acids: CATRRGQTNTEAFF. The CDR3 region has the DNA TGTGCCACCAGAAGGGGACAGACGAACACTGAAGCTTTCTTT.

As to this clone: The sample has other DNA sequences that encode this CDR3 too. The chain carries TRBV5-4 and TRBJ1-1; D is possibly TRBD1 (6 bases). V was shortened by 3 bases and J by 1 base, with 10 bases between the two germline ends. CDR1 is SGHNT, CDR2 YYREEE, per germline (reference sequence). This CDR3 comprises 14 residues. CDR3: CASSSGQQNTEAFF. The DNA of the CDR3 is TGTGCCAGCAGCTCGGGACAACAGAACACTGAAGCTTTCTTT.

The chain uses TRBV27 and TRBJ2-2; D perhaps matches TRBD2 (5 bases). This CDR3 region has 15 residues. Trimming pared 9 bases from V and 0 bases from J, leaving 14 bases between. CDR1 and CDR2 from the germline V gene are MNHEY and SMNVEV (reference sequence). In DNA, the CDR3 is TGTGCCAGTCTCCCGGGGAGCGCGAACACCGGGGAGCTGTTTTTT. Protein sequence: CASLPGSANTGELFF.

The rearrangement uses TRBV4-1 and TRBJ1-4; 9 nucleotides agree with TRBD1. V lost 6 bases and J lost 4; bases outside the gene matches: 9. Germline-derived CDR1 and CDR2 are MGHRA and YSYEKL. The CDR3 runs to 16 residues. The CDR3 here is CASRQQGQGGNEKLFF. CDR3 nucleotide sequence: TGCGCCAGCAGGCAACAGGGACAGGGAGGTAATGAAAAACTGTTTTTT.

As concerns this clone: Other DNA sequences of this sample code for an identical CDR3. The CDR3 coding sequence is TGTGCCAGCAGTGAACAGGGTCATCAGCCCCAGCATTTT. It specifies CASSEQGHQPQHF. This sequence joins TRBV6-1 and TRBJ1-5; tentative D call: TRBD1 (5 bases). The V gene lost 2 bases and the J gene lost 5 bases, with 7 bases spanning the gap. From germline, CDR1 is MNHNS and CDR2 SASEGT. This CDR3 comprises 13 residues.

This chain uses TRBV5-4 with TRBJ2-5; D perhaps matches TRBD1 (8 bases). Trimming stripped 6 bases from V and 4 bases from J, with 13 bases between. Germline V lookup: CDR1 SGHNT, CDR2 YYREEE (reference sequence). This CDR3 comprises 13 residues. The CDR3, as DNA: TGTGCCAGCACAGGGGGCGGGGGAGAGACCCAGTACTTC. Its translation: CASTGGGGETQYF.

This CDR3 reads CASNIQGAMNTEAFF. DNA of the CDR3: TGTGCCAGCAACATACAGGGGGCTATGAACACTGAAGCTTTCTTT. The V call is TRBV7-9, the J call TRBJ1-1; 9 nucleotides align to TRBD1. The V gene's germline CDR1 is SEHNR and CDR2 FQNEAQ (reference sequence). The CDR3 contains 15 residues. The trim removed 7 bases at V and 0 bases at J, leaving 6 bases unmatched. The full variable domain, with the rest looked up from reference TRBV7-9 and TRBJ1-1, is DTGVSQNPRHKITKRGQNVTFRCDPISEHNRLYWYRQTLGQGPEFLTYFQNEAQLEKSRLLSDRFSAERPKGSFSTLEIQRTEQGDSAMYLCASNIQGAMNTEAFFGQGTRLTVV.

The V call is TRBV27, the J call TRBJ2-7; TRBD1 matches 8 bases. V was pared by 6 bases and J by 2 bases, with 6 bases of the junction left unmatched. This CDR3 has 14 amino acids. The germline gives CDR1 MNHEY, CDR2 SMNVEV (reference sequence). The CDR3 region has the DNA TGTGCCAGCAGCTCGGACAGGGAGGCCTACGAGCAGTACTTC. Its translation: CASSSDREAYEQYF.

The gene calls are TRBV6-1 and TRBJ1-5, with a weak D call TRBD1 (5 bases). Germline V gene sequence: CDR1 MNHNS, CDR2 SASEGT. The CDR3 extends over 16 amino acids. The V gene lost 3 bases and the J gene lost 0 bases, with 12 bases spanning the gap. The CDR3 sequence: CASSDPQALSNQPQHF. In nucleotides, the CDR3 is TGTGCCAGCAGTGACCCACAGGCCCTTAGCAATCAGCCCCAGCATTTT.

V and J are TRBV5-1 and TRBJ1-2; the D gene is possibly TRBD1 (6 bases). This CDR3 is built from 13 residues. V lost 3 bases to trimming and J lost 2 bases, with 8 bases between them. Germline CDR1 and CDR2: SGHRS and YFSETQ. In DNA form, the CDR3 reads TGCGCCAGCAGCTCAGGGGCGAACTATGGCTACACCTTC. Translating it yields CASSSGANYGYTF.

V gene TRBV7-6 combines with J gene TRBJ2-1; 9 bases match TRBD2. This CDR3 is built from 19 residues. The V gene's germline CDR1 is SGHVS and CDR2 FNYEAQ. With V trimmed by 0 bases and J by 0 bases, 9 bases remained unmatched. The CDR3 region is CASSLARVLSGSSYNEQFF. CDR3 coding DNA: TGTGCCAGCAGCTTAGCGAGGGTGCTTAGCGGGAGCTCCTACAATGAGCAGTTCTTC.

This chain joins TRBV29-1 and TRBJ2-1; D is undetermined. The CDR3 runs to 13 residues. From germline, CDR1 is SQVTM and CDR2 ANQGSEA. The V end was cut by 3 bases, the J end by 0 bases, with 6 bases between. The chain's CDR3 is CSVDSSSYNEQFF. CDR3 DNA: TGCAGCGTTGACTCTAGCTCCTACAATGAGCAGTTCTTC.

The table lists this clone with a few counts. The genes are TRBV27 and TRBJ1-2, with TRBD1 as a possible D gene (5 bases). CDR3 length equals 13 residues. Germline V CDR1 and CDR2: MNHEY, SMNVEV (reference sequence). V lost 8 bases to trimming and J lost 8 bases, with 18 bases between them. The CDR3 reads CASRGGHGGGYTF. The CDR3 DNA reads TGTGCCAGCCGGGGAGGACATGGTGGGGGCTACACCTTC.

The DNA for the CDR3 is TGCGCCAGCAGCGTAGACAGTCACTACAATGAGCAGTTCTTC. This encodes CASSVDSHYNEQFF. The gene calls are TRBV5-1 and TRBJ2-1, with a weak D call TRBD1 (5 bases). CDR1 SGHRS and CDR2 YFSETQ come from the germline V gene. The CDR3 has 14 amino acids. V lost 4 bases to trimming and J lost 3 bases, with 11 bases between them.

The J gene is TRBJ2-3, the V gene TRBV10-2; 9 nucleotides line up with TRBD2. The trim removed 8 bases at V and 1 base at J, leaving 16 bases unmatched. Germline CDR1 reads WSHSY; CDR2 reads SAAADI. CDR3 length equals 18 residues. In nucleotides, the CDR3 is TGCGCCAGCCGTAGGGTGGCAAGCGGGAGGTTCGGCACAGATACGCAGTATTTT. It encodes CASRRVASGRFGTDTQYF.